Listed here are 29 T cell receptor beta chains from one sample, sequenced in a study of T cell responses to AZD1222 COVID-19 vaccine. TCRdb's copy holds only in-frame clones and misses some; the assay was immunoSEQ multiplex PCR. This sample carries under 200,000 clones, 90% of them seen once, and the ten largest clones take about 1.6%. The starting material was peripheral blood, obtained on day 0 of AZD1222 vaccination. The receptor source for this set is an adult in good health.

The chain recombines TRBV7-9 with TRBJ2-7; D perhaps matches TRBD1 (5 bases). This CDR3 has 13 amino acids. V was clipped by 4 bases and J by 5 bases, with 12 bases between them. Looked up from germline, CDR1 is SEHNR and CDR2 is FQNEAQ (reference sequence). CDR3 sequence: CASSSGFGNEQYF. The CDR3 nucleotides read TGTGCCAGCAGCTCAGGGTTTGGAAACGAGCAGTACTTC.

This clone was observed a handful of times. This chain uses TRBV4-1 with TRBJ1-2; the D is unclear. CDR3 length: 13 amino acids. V lost 1 base and J 2 bases, leaving 5 bases between the germline ends. Germline V gives CDR1 MGHRA, CDR2 YSYEKL. The CDR3 DNA sequence: TGCGCCAGCAGCCAAGGCATAAACTATGGCTACACCTTC. Its protein product is CASSQGINYGYTF.

The chain is built from TRBV7-2 and TRBJ2-5; 7 bases map to TRBD2. CDR1 is SGHTA, CDR2 FQGNSA, per germline. This CDR3 is built from 14 residues. V gave up 3 bases and J gave up 5 bases; unmatched junction bases: 6. The CDR3 loop reads CASSLPPRGETQYF. The CDR3 region has the DNA TGTGCCAGCAGCTTGCCCCCGCGGGGGGAGACCCAGTACTTC.

The V and J genes are TRBV5-5 and TRBJ2-7, with D tentatively TRBD2 (6 bases). The germline CDR1 and CDR2 sequences are SGHKS and YYEKEE (reference sequence). The CDR3 runs to 14 residues. The V end was cut by 4 bases, the J end by 1 base, with 12 bases between. In nucleotides, the CDR3 is TGTGCCAGCAGCCCGACCGGGGGATCCTACGAGCAGTACTTC. Encoded protein: CASSPTGGSYEQYF.

This chain links TRBV6-5 with TRBJ2-2; tentatively, D is TRBD2 (6 bases). This CDR3 region has 14 residues. Trimming removed 7 bases from V and 4 bases from J, with 13 bases in between. Germline loops: CDR1 MNHEY, CDR2 SVGAGI. CDR3 residues: CASTGLIPTGELFF. As DNA, the CDR3 is TGTGCCAGCACGGGACTGATCCCCACCGGGGAGCTGTTTTTT.

This chain connects TRBV27 to TRBJ1-2; a possible D gene is TRBD1 (5 bases). The V end was cut by 3 bases, the J end by 3 bases, with 8 bases between. Germline CDR1 reads MNHEY; CDR2 reads SMNVEV (reference sequence). This CDR3 contains 13 residues. The CDR3 DNA reads as TGTGCCAGCAGTTTGAAGGGGTACTATGGCTACACCTTC. Protein: CASSLKGYYGYTF.

CDR3 loop: CASSVGLQGSTNTEAFF. CDR3 DNA sequence: TGTGCCAGCAGCGTAGGTCTGCAGGGGTCGACGAACACTGAAGCTTTCTTT. The V call is TRBV9, the J call TRBJ1-1, with D tentatively TRBD1 (6 bases). Germline values: CDR1 SGDLS, CDR2 YYNGEE. CDR3 length equals 17 residues. The V and J ends lost 0 bases and 1 base respectively, with 16 bases between them.

V usage is TRBV6-1 and J usage is TRBJ2-7; 9 nucleotides agree with TRBD1. The germline gives CDR1 MNHNS, CDR2 SASEGT. V trimming: 5 bases; J trimming: 6 bases; junction bases outside the gene matches: 5. This CDR3 contains 13 residues. The CDR3, as DNA: TGTGCCAGCAGTATTACAGGGGGCTCCGAGCAGTACTTC. This sequence encodes CASSITGGSEQYF.

V usage is TRBV4-1 and J usage is TRBJ1-1; no definite D call. The CDR3 consists of 14 residues. Germline V gene lookup returns CDR1 MGHRA and CDR2 YSYEKL. V shed 3 bases and J shed 1 base, with 9 bases lying between them. This CDR3 is CASSHVDGNTEAFF. The DNA for the CDR3 is TGCGCCAGCAGCCATGTCGACGGGAACACTGAAGCTTTCTTT.

V usage is TRBV6-4 and J usage is TRBJ1-6; no clear D gene. This CDR3 is 13 amino acids long. Germline V gene data show CDR1 as MRHNA and CDR2 as SNTAGT. Trimming took 5 bases from V and 6 from J, leaving 8 bases between them. CDR3 residues: CASSTGINSPLHF. As DNA, the CDR3 is TGTGCCAGCAGTACGGGGATTAATTCACCCCTCCACTTT.

This clone has just a few counts. An end of the junction differs from the germline gene, which may be a read error. The gene calls are TRBV5-1 and TRBJ1-6; tentatively, D is TRBD1 (5 bases). The CDR3 length is 15 residues. Per the germline V gene, CDR1 is SGHRS and CDR2 is YFSETQ. This chain's CDR3 is CASSPGTVYDSPLHF. The CDR3 region has the DNA TGCGCCAGCAGCCCCGGGACGGTTTACGATTCGCCCCTCCACTTT.

This clone was counted once. This chain links TRBV19 with TRBJ1-5, with D perhaps TRBD1 (5 bases). V lost 1 base, J lost 7 bases, and 14 bases lay in between. The CDR3 runs 15 residues. Germline V gene sequence: CDR1 LNHDA, CDR2 SQIVND (reference sequence). CDR3 bases: TGTGCCAGTAGTATAGCTGCGGGGAGGGGACAGCCCCAGCATTTT. As protein: CASSIAAGRGQPQHF. The entire variable domain, with the rest obtained from reference TRBV19 and TRBJ1-5, is as follows: DGGITQSPKYLFRKEGQNVTLSCEQNLNHDAMYWYRQDPGQGLRLIYYSQIVNDFQKGDIAEGYSVSREKKESFPLTVTSAQKNPTAFYLCASSIAAGRGQPQHFGDGTRLSIL.

The chain combines TRBV24-1 with TRBJ2-7; the match to TRBD1 covers 7 bases. The germline V gene has CDR1 KGHDR and CDR2 SFDVKD. V trimming: 7 bases; J trimming: 3 bases; junction bases outside the gene matches: 11. The CDR3 is made up of 15 amino acids. CDR3 bases: TGTGCCACCAGCCCCTCAGGGGGAAGAATCTACGAGCAGTACTTC. Amino acid sequence: CATSPSGGRIYEQYF.

This clone was seen a single time. This rearrangement joins TRBV3-1 (or the pseudogene TRBV3-2) to TRBJ1-2; 7 bases match TRBD1. CDR1 and CDR2 from the germline V gene are LGHDT and YNNKEL (reference sequence). V lost 1 base and J lost 3; bases outside the gene matches: 8. This CDR3 spans 16 amino acids. CDR3 residues: CASSQAALGTDYGYTF. CDR3 coding DNA: TGTGCCAGCAGCCAAGCCGCCCTCGGGACAGACTATGGCTACACCTTC.

The genes are TRBV19 and TRBJ1-1; D not certain. Germline V lookup: CDR1 LNHDA, CDR2 SQIVND (reference sequence). V was pared by 2 bases and J by 4 bases, with 11 bases between. This CDR3 comprises 14 residues. The CDR3 spells CASSIKASLTEAFF. The CDR3 nucleotides read TGTGCCAGTAGTATAAAAGCGTCCCTCACTGAAGCTTTCTTT.

The CDR3 nucleotides are TGCAGCATTACGGGCTACACCTTC. Translation gives CSITGYTF. J is TRBJ1-2 and V is TRBV29-1; D is unclear. CDR3 length: 8 amino acids. With 8 bases removed from V and 8 bases from J, the gap between germline ends came to 6 bases. The V gene's germline CDR1 is SQVTM and CDR2 ANQGSEA.

The chain recombines TRBV7-2 with TRBJ2-7; 12 bases fit TRBD2. Germline-derived CDR1 and CDR2 are SGHTA and FQGNSA. V shed 3 bases and J 4 bases; nucleotides not matched to a gene: 10. The CDR3 consists of 17 residues. CDR3 in amino acids: CASSFKNPLAGGYEQYF. The CDR3 bases are TGTGCCAGCAGCTTCAAAAACCCCCTAGCGGGGGGGTACGAGCAGTACTTC.

The genes are TRBV6-5 and TRBJ1-4, with D uncertain. CDR1 is MNHEY, CDR2 SVGAGI, per germline. V was clipped by 5 bases and J by 0 bases, with 10 bases between them. The CDR3 spans 15 residues. The CDR3 DNA reads TGTGCCAGCAGTCCCCTGGTAACAACTAATGAAAAACTGTTTTTT. The encoded protein is CASSPLVTTNEKLFF.

The chain employs TRBV11-2 and TRBJ2-7; D not certain. Germline values: CDR1 SGHAT, CDR2 FQNNGV. The CDR3 extends over 12 amino acids. Trimming took off 5 bases at V and 0 bases at J, with 5 bases between the two ends. CDR3 amino acids: CASSLLSYEQYF. Here the CDR3 DNA reads TGTGCCAGCAGCCTCCTCTCCTACGAGCAGTACTTC.

V is TRBV19 and J is TRBJ1-1; D is ambiguous. The CDR3 consists of 13 residues. The ends were cut back, 8 bases at V and 2 bases at J, with 12 bases in the middle. CDR1 LNHDA and CDR2 SQIVND come from the germline V gene (reference sequence). The CDR3 protein is CASRTTSNTEAFF. CDR3 nucleotides: TGTGCCAGTCGTACCACTTCAAACACTGAAGCTTTCTTT.

The V call is TRBV28, the J call TRBJ1-3; D remains ambiguous. Trimming shortened V by 10 bases and J by 1 base, and 20 bases separated the two germline ends. Germline loops: CDR1 MDHEN, CDR2 SYDVKM. CDR3 length equals 16 residues. The CDR3 DNA is TGTGCCACCAAACAAGCAGGCCTGCAATCTGGAAACACCATATATTTT. Its protein product is CATKQAGLQSGNTIYF.

The V gene is TRBV2, the J gene TRBJ1-2; TRBD1 is a possible D gene (5 bases). Germline values: CDR1 SNHLY, CDR2 FYNNEI. The CDR3 runs 14 residues. V shed 4 bases and J shed 7 bases, with 16 bases lying between them. The CDR3 DNA follows: TGTGCCAGCAGTGCCAGGGAGGAGTACGCTGGCTACACCTTC. It translates to CASSAREEYAGYTF.

V and J are TRBV24-1 and TRBJ1-2, with D possibly being TRBD1 (6 bases). The V gene's germline CDR1 is KGHDR and CDR2 SFDVKD. Trimming left V 7 bases short and J 4 bases short, with 12 bases between. CDR3 length: 13 residues. CDR3 sequence reads: CATSTTGFYGYTF. The CDR3 nucleotides are TGTGCCACCAGCACGACAGGTTTCTATGGCTACACCTTC.

The chain couples TRBV28 to TRBJ1-1, with a possible D match to TRBD1 (6 bases). V was cut by 6 bases and J by 3 bases, with 11 bases left in between. The CDR3 runs 13 residues. The germline CDR1 and CDR2 sequences are MDHEN and SYDVKM. The CDR3 spells CASRQGWDTEAFF. The DNA of the CDR3 is TGTGCCAGCAGACAGGGATGGGACACTGAAGCTTTCTTT. The full variable domain, rest sourced from reference TRBV28 and TRBJ1-1, is DVKVTQSSRYLVKRTGEKVFLECVQDMDHENMFWYRQDPGLGLRLIYFSYDVKMKEKGDIPEGYSVSREKKERFSLILESASTNQTSMYLCASRQGWDTEAFFGQGTRLTVV.

The V gene is TRBV10-3, the J gene TRBJ2-3; 7 bases line up with TRBD2. The CDR3 loop spans 16 amino acids. J gave up 0 bases and V 2 bases, and 5 bases lay outside the gene matches. The germline V gene has CDR1 ENHRY and CDR2 SYGVKD. CDR3 DNA: TGTGCCATCAGTGAGCTCGGGGGGACTAGCACAGATACGCAGTATTTT. This codes for CAISELGGTSTDTQYF.

The chain couples TRBV6-2 or TRBV6-3 to TRBJ2-2; TRBD1 matches at 12 bases. Per the germline V gene, CDR1 is MNHEY and CDR2 is SVGEGT. The CDR3 runs to 18 residues. J lost 6 bases, V lost 2 bases, and 10 bases had no gene match. The CDR3 bases are TGTGCCAGCAGTTACAGGATGGGGACAGGGGGCGCATCCGGGGAGCTGTTTTTT. Its translation is CASSYRMGTGGASGELFF.

The V and J genes are TRBV18 and TRBJ2-1, with TRBD2 as a possible D gene (6 bases). The CDR3 consists of 16 residues. The V gene lost 3 bases and the J gene lost 6 bases, with 18 bases spanning the gap. CDR1 and CDR2 (germline): KGHSH, LQKENI. This CDR3 reads CASSPGLPRGPNEQFF. In DNA form, the CDR3 reads TGTGCCAGCTCACCGGGACTCCCCCGAGGCCCCAATGAGCAGTTCTTC. The full variable domain, with the rest looked up from reference TRBV18 and TRBJ2-1, is NAGVMQNPRHLVRRRGQEARLRCSPMKGHSHVYWYRQLPEEGLKFMVYLQKENIIDESGMPKERFSAEFPKEGPSILRIQQVVRGDSAAYFCASSPGLPRGPNEQFFGPGTRLTVL.

The chain is built from TRBV2 and TRBJ2-5; 8 bases line up with TRBD2. Germline lookup yields CDR1 SNHLY and CDR2 FYNNEI. The CDR3 is made up of 14 amino acids. The J segment lost 0 bases and the V segment lost 5 bases, leaving 2 bases of the junction unmatched. CDR3 DNA sequence: TGTGCCAGCAGTAGCGGGGGATACCAAGAGACCCAGTACTTC. Translating it yields CASSSGGYQETQYF.

This clone is a singleton in its sample. The CDR3: CATQDSLGPHTDTQYF. CDR3 DNA sequence: TGTGCCACCCAGGACTCATTAGGCCCCCACACAGATACGCAGTATTTT. The rearrangement uses TRBV24-1 and TRBJ2-3; D possibly corresponds to TRBD2 (5 bases). The CDR3 length is 16 residues. V was pared by 9 bases and J by 2 bases, with 20 bases between. Germline lookup yields CDR1 KGHDR and CDR2 SFDVKD.